One sample yielded the 27 T cell receptor beta chains listed below, sequenced in a study of cytomegalovirus exposure and HLA in healthy donors. The PCR contained 60 Vbeta and 13 Jbeta primers. Method: immunoSEQ multiplex PCR; TCRdb's copy keeps in-frame clones and lacks some. The table includes under 200,000 clones, about 84% detected once. The sequencing sample was made of PBMCs. Receptors were obtained from a woman aged 30 to 39 in good health and CMV-seropositive.

Points on this clone: Other DNA sequences in this specimen translate into the identical CDR3. J is TRBJ2-3 and V is TRBV7-9; TRBD2 might be the D (7 bases). V was pared by 1 base and J by 1 base, with 9 bases between. CDR1 is SEHNR, CDR2 FQNEAQ, per germline (reference sequence). The CDR3 totals 15 residues. The DNA for the CDR3 is TGTGCCAGCAGCTTAGGCGGGGGCCGCACAGATACGCAGTATTTT. Its protein product is CASSLGGGRTDTQYF.

The chain uses TRBV5-5 and TRBJ2-3; 11 bases are shared with TRBD2. The CDR3 spans 18 residues. With V trimmed by 4 bases and J by 2 bases, 12 bases remained unmatched. Germline V gives CDR1 SGHKS, CDR2 YYEKEE (reference sequence). CDR3 in DNA: TGTGCCAGCAGCGTGGGCCTTAGCGGGGGGGAACTCACAGATACGCAGTATTTT. Translation: CASSVGLSGGELTDTQYF. The full variable domain, completed using reference TRBV5-5 and TRBJ2-3, is DAGVTQSPTHLIKTRGQQVTLRCSPISGHKSVSWYQQVLGQGPQFIFQYYEKEERGRGNFPDRFSARQFPNYSSELNVNALLLGDSALYLCASSVGLSGGELTDTQYFGPGTRLTVL.

This clone was observed once. The gene calls are TRBV28 and TRBJ1-6; D ambiguous. The CDR3 consists of 14 residues. Germline values: CDR1 MDHEN, CDR2 SYDVKM. V lost 6 bases and J lost 7, with 13 bases in between. The CDR3, as DNA: TGTGCCAGCAGCCACGGTCGCACCAATTCACCCCTCCACTTT. Amino acid sequence: CASSHGRTNSPLHF.

V is TRBV5-1 and J is TRBJ2-1, with TRBD2 identical over 8 bases. CDR3 length: 15 residues. Trimming removed 2 bases from V and 6 bases from J; junction bases left unmatched: 7. The germline V gene encodes CDR1 SGHRS and CDR2 YFSETQ. The CDR3 loop is CASSLGLAVGNEQFF. The CDR3 DNA reads as TGCGCCAGCAGCTTAGGACTAGCAGTAGGCAATGAGCAGTTCTTC.

This clone has a handful of counts. The chain carries TRBV4-3 and TRBJ2-1; the match to TRBD2 covers 8 bases. With 0 bases clipped from V and 7 bases from J, the junction kept 11 bases outside the gene matches. The CDR3 spans 17 residues. CDR1 LGHNA and CDR2 YSLEER come from the germline V gene. CDR3 sequence reads: CASSQDAAGLVLNEQFF. Written as DNA, the CDR3 is TGCGCCAGCAGCCAAGATGCGGCGGGACTAGTCTTAAATGAGCAGTTCTTC.

This clone appeared a few times. The rearrangement joins TRBV7-9 to TRBJ1-3, with 9 positions matching TRBD1. CDR1 and CDR2 from the germline V gene are SEHNR and FQNEAQ (reference sequence). The V segment lost 5 bases and the J segment 2 bases; nucleotides outside the gene matches: 7. This CDR3 is 16 amino acids long. This CDR3 reads CASSLGQGTAGNTIYF. The DNA of the CDR3 is TGTGCCAGCAGCCTTGGACAGGGGACCGCTGGAAACACCATATATTTT.

This chain links TRBV9 with TRBJ2-2, with TRBD2 matching 9 bases. CDR3 length: 16 amino acids. V lost 4 bases, J lost 2 bases, and 6 bases stayed unmatched. In germline, CDR1 is SGDLS, CDR2 YYNGEE. The CDR3 here is CASSSRTSVNTGELFF. The CDR3 DNA reads TGTGCCAGCAGCTCCAGGACTAGCGTAAACACCGGGGAGCTGTTTTTT.

The count of this clone is one. This CDR3 is CASSQGLAGGINYNEQFF. Written as DNA, the CDR3 is TGCGCCAGCAGCCAGGGACTAGCGGGAGGGATTAACTACAATGAGCAGTTCTTC. The chain recombines TRBV4-1 with TRBJ2-1, with TRBD2 identical over 16 bases. Per the germline V gene, CDR1 is MGHRA and CDR2 is YSYEKL. J gave up 3 bases and V 3 bases, and 5 bases lay outside the gene matches. The length of the CDR3 is 18 residues.

This rearrangement joins TRBV7-9 to TRBJ2-7; 13 nucleotides line up with TRBD2. V lost 1 base, J lost 1 base, and 7 bases stayed unmatched. There are 18 residues in the CDR3. The V gene's germline CDR1 is SEHNR and CDR2 FQNEAQ (reference sequence). CDR3 coding DNA: TGTGCCAGCAGCTTAGTTACTAGCGGGAGGGAGAGGTCCTACGAGCAGTACTTC. It translates to CASSLVTSGRERSYEQYF.

This clone has a handful of counts. The rearrangement links TRBV5-1 to TRBJ2-1, with 7 bases aligning to TRBD2. CDR1 and CDR2 (germline): SGHRS, YFSETQ. This CDR3 has 15 amino acids. With 3 bases clipped from V and 8 bases from J, the junction kept 11 bases outside the gene matches. The CDR3 protein is CASSSGTTLSDEQFF. The CDR3 DNA is TGCGCCAGCAGCTCTGGGACTACGCTTTCAGATGAGCAGTTCTTC.

This clone was detected only a few times. This sequence joins TRBV5-1 and TRBJ1-3; D might be TRBD1 (6 bases). V lost 4 bases and J 2 bases, leaving 10 bases between the germline ends. In germline, CDR1 is SGHRS, CDR2 YFSETQ. The CDR3 extends over 14 amino acids. CDR3 amino acids: CASSGDKAGNTIYF. DNA for the CDR3: TGCGCCAGCAGCGGGGACAAGGCTGGAAACACCATATATTTT.

The chain is built from TRBV7-2 and TRBJ2-1; TRBD2 agrees at 7 bases. V trimming: 2 bases; J trimming: 9 bases; junction bases outside the gene matches: 7. The CDR3 runs 14 residues. Germline CDR1 and CDR2: SGHTA and FQGNSA. The chain's CDR3 is CASSLIAGGGEQFF. CDR3 in DNA: TGTGCCAGCAGCTTAATAGCGGGTGGTGGTGAGCAGTTCTTC.

The chain links TRBV4-1 to TRBJ1-4, with D tentatively TRBD1 (5 bases). The V gene lost 0 bases and the J gene lost 6 bases, with 11 bases spanning the gap. The CDR3 spans 15 residues. Germline-derived CDR1 and CDR2 are MGHRA and YSYEKL. CDR3 residues: CASSQEGQGYEKLFF. CDR3 sequence (DNA): TGCGCCAGCAGCCAAGAGGGGCAGGGTTATGAAAAACTGTTTTTT.

This clone came up once. The chain links TRBV5-1 to TRBJ1-6, with D perhaps TRBD1 (6 bases). Germline loops: CDR1 SGHRS, CDR2 YFSETQ. The V gene lost 4 bases and the J gene lost 8 bases, with 16 bases spanning the gap. The CDR3 is 15 amino acids. CDR3 coding DNA: TGCGCCAGCAGCGTTCCACAGGGAGAGGATTCACCCCTCCACTTT. It is translated as CASSVPQGEDSPLHF.

A few counts support this clone. V gene TRBV9 combines with J gene TRBJ2-3; weak D call: TRBD2 (5 bases). V lost 3 bases and J lost 3, with 8 bases in between. The CDR3 contains 13 residues. Looked up from germline, CDR1 is SGDLS and CDR2 is YYNGEE. CDR3 region: CASSATSTDTQYF. CDR3 in DNA: TGTGCCAGCAGCGCCACTAGTACAGATACGCAGTATTTT.

This chain links TRBV19 with TRBJ2-5; D may be TRBD1 (5 bases). The germline gives CDR1 LNHDA, CDR2 SQIVND (reference sequence). V gave up 3 bases and J gave up 6 bases, with 11 bases separating them. The CDR3 spans 13 residues. Here the CDR3 DNA reads TGTGCCAGTAGTATGGGCAGGGTCCAGACCCAGTACTTC. Translated, it gives CASSMGRVQTQYF.

CDR3 coding DNA: TGTGCCAGCAGTGAAGCCCCGGGACACGCAGAGACCCAGTACTTC. Amino acids: CASSEAPGHAETQYF. This chain connects TRBV6-1 to TRBJ2-5; perhaps TRBD1 as D (6 bases). The CDR3 loop spans 15 amino acids. CDR1 is MNHNS, CDR2 SASEGT, per germline. V lost 0 bases to trimming and J lost 4 bases, with 12 bases between them.

The chain carries TRBV27 and TRBJ1-1; TRBD1 aligns across 7 bases. Germline CDR1 reads MNHEY; CDR2 reads SMNVEV (reference sequence). This CDR3 comprises 16 residues. The trim removed 5 bases at V and 3 bases at J, leaving 12 bases unmatched. CDR3 amino acids: CASSPQQGPTHTEAFF. The DNA of the CDR3 is TGTGCCAGCAGTCCCCAACAGGGGCCAACTCACACTGAAGCTTTCTTT.

The chain links TRBV19 to TRBJ1-1; 8 bases line up with TRBD1. The CDR3 length is 18 residues. The germline gives CDR1 LNHDA, CDR2 SQIVND (reference sequence). V lost 6 bases, J lost 3 bases, and 18 bases stayed unmatched. The CDR3 here is CASSPVSGTGEIYTEAFF. The CDR3 DNA reads as TGTGCCAGTAGCCCCGTTTCCGGGACAGGAGAAATTTACACTGAAGCTTTCTTT.

The chain links TRBV28 to TRBJ2-5; 7 bases align to TRBD1. The CDR3 runs 17 residues. CDR1 and CDR2 from the germline V gene are MDHEN and SYDVKM. With V trimmed by 4 bases and J by 5 bases, 16 bases remained unmatched. CDR3 coding DNA: TGTGCCAGCAGTTCCTCGGCCCAGGGACAGTTCGGCGAGACCCAGTACTTC. Its protein is CASSSSAQGQFGETQYF.

This chain uses TRBV5-6 with TRBJ1-6; 8 nucleotides match TRBD1. J gave up 8 bases and V 2 bases, and 6 bases lay outside the gene matches. The germline V gene encodes CDR1 SGHDT and CDR2 YYEEEE. This CDR3 has 15 amino acids. CDR3 sequence (DNA): TGTGCCAGCAGCTTTTGGGGGACAGGTGATTCACCCCTCCACTTT. Translated, it gives CASSFWGTGDSPLHF.

Notes on this clone: This same CDR3 is encoded by further DNA sequences in the sample. This chain uses TRBV7-2 with TRBJ2-3, with TRBD1 matching 7 bases. With 1 base clipped from V and 4 bases from J, the junction kept 5 bases outside the gene matches. This CDR3 has 15 residues. Germline CDR1 reads SGHTA; CDR2 reads FQGNSA. The CDR3 sequence: CASSLGTGGSDTQYF. The CDR3 DNA follows: TGTGCCAGCAGCTTAGGGACAGGTGGCTCAGATACGCAGTATTTT. The complete variable domain, with remaining parts taken from reference TRBV7-2 and TRBJ2-3, reads GAGVSQSPSNKVTEKGKDVELRCDPISGHTALYWYRQSLGQGLEFLIYFQGNSAPDKSGLPSDRFSAERTGGSVSTLTIQRTQQEDSAVYLCASSLGTGGSDTQYFGPGTRLTVL.

The chain uses TRBV28 and TRBJ1-5; TRBD1 might be the D (6 bases). V dropped 7 bases and J dropped 3 bases, with 16 bases sitting between them. CDR3 size: 15 residues. Germline CDR1 and CDR2: MDHEN and SYDVKM. DNA for the CDR3: TGTGCCAGCACCCCGGGGGGCCCCATCAATCAGCCCCAGCATTTT. It translates to CASTPGGPINQPQHF.

J is TRBJ2-7 and V is TRBV27, with D possibly TRBD1 on 6 matching bases. Per the germline V gene, CDR1 is MNHEY and CDR2 is SMNVEV (reference sequence). The length of the CDR3 is 16 residues. V dropped 6 bases and J dropped 2 bases, with 20 bases sitting between them. The CDR3 DNA is TGTGCCAGCAGCCTTTTGCGCAGGGGACCCCCCTACGAGCAGTACTTC. Translated: CASSLLRRGPPYEQYF.

This clone has more than one count but fewer than ten. The chain recombines TRBV7-2 with TRBJ2-2, with a possible D match to TRBD1 (6 bases). The V and J ends lost 4 bases and 5 bases respectively, with 14 bases between them. The germline V gene encodes CDR1 SGHTA and CDR2 FQGNSA. This CDR3 is built from 15 residues. The CDR3 loop reads CASSSAGVRTGELFF. The CDR3 coding sequence is TGTGCCAGCAGCTCAGCAGGGGTGAGGACCGGGGAGCTGTTTTTT. Full variable domain (outside the CDR3, taken from reference TRBV7-2 and TRBJ2-2): GAGVSQSPSNKVTEKGKDVELRCDPISGHTALYWYRQSLGQGLEFLIYFQGNSAPDKSGLPSDRFSAERTGGSVSTLTIQRTQQEDSAVYLCASSSAGVRTGELFFGEGSRLTVL.

The chain couples TRBV28 to TRBJ2-1, with 14 bases fitting TRBD2. Germline V gene data show CDR1 as MDHEN and CDR2 as SYDVKM. CDR3 size: 16 residues. Trimming cost V 6 bases and J 12 bases; bases outside gene matches: 13. This CDR3 reads CASSPRLAGGPYLQFF. For the CDR3, the DNA is TGTGCCAGCAGCCCAAGACTAGCGGGAGGGCCATACCTGCAGTTCTTC.

The chain carries TRBV28 and TRBJ1-2, with D perhaps matching TRBD1 (5 bases). Germline assignment: CDR1 MDHEN and CDR2 SYDVKM. Trimming left V 5 bases short and J 7 bases short, with 14 bases between. This CDR3 is built from 13 residues. The CDR3 loop reads CASSLPQGSGYTF. The CDR3 DNA reads as TGTGCCAGCAGTCTCCCCCAGGGATCTGGCTACACCTTC.